Listed here are 2 T cell receptor beta chains from one sample, sequenced in a study of blood T cell repertoires in COVID-19. Profiling relied on immunoSEQ multiplex PCR, and the TCRdb table lists in-frame clones only, not all of them. The table shows roughly 290,000 clones, with roughly 87% occurring only once. The specimen was PBMCs or T cells enriched from blood (not recorded which). These receptors originate from a woman aged 40 to 50 who had recovered from COVID-19.

This chain uses TRBV7-8 with TRBJ2-1; possible D gene TRBD2, 6 bases. The CDR3 loop spans 14 amino acids. Trimming pared 5 bases from V and 6 bases from J, leaving 14 bases between. Germline values: CDR1 SGHVS, CDR2 FQNEAQ. As DNA, the CDR3 is TGTGCCAGCAGCCACCGGGACTCCGGCAATGAGCAGTTCTTC. It specifies CASSHRDSGNEQFF.

The rearrangement uses TRBV19 and TRBJ1-6; TRBD1 matches 10 bases. Per the germline V gene, CDR1 is LNHDA and CDR2 is SQIVND (reference sequence). V was pared by 5 bases and J by 10 bases, with 8 bases of the junction left unmatched. This CDR3 has 15 residues. The CDR3, as DNA: TGTGCCAGTAGTTTCAGACAGGGGGCTAACTCACCCCTCCACTTT. As protein: CASSFRQGANSPLHF.